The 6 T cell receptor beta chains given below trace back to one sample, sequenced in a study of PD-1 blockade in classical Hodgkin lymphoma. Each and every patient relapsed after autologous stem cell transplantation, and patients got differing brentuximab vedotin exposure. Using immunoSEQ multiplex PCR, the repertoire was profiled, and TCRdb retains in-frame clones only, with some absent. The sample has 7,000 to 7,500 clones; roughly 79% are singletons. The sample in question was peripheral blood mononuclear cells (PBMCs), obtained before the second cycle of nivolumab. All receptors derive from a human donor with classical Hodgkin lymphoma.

CDR3 bases: TGTGCCAGCAGCCCAACCGAGGGTATCCCCCTTAAGAGGGTCACAGATACGCAGTATTTT. Amino acids: CASSPTEGIPLKRVTDTQYF. The chain carries TRBV9 and TRBJ2-3; D possibly corresponds to TRBD2 (5 bases). This CDR3 spans 20 amino acids. V shed 4 bases and J shed 2 bases, with 29 bases lying between them. Germline V gene sequence: CDR1 SGDLS, CDR2 YYNGEE.

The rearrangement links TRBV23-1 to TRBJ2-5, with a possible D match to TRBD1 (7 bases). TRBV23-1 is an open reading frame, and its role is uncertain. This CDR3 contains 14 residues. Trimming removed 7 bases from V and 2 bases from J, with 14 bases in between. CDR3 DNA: TGCGCCAGCATGAGGGGGGACAGACAAGAGACCCAGTACTTC. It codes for CASMRGDRQETQYF.

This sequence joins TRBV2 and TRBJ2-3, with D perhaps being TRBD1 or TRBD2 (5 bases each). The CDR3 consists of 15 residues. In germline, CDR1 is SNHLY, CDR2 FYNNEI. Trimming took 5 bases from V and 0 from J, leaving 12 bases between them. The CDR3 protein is CASSTERDSTDTQYF. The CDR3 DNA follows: TGTGCCAGCAGTACTGAAAGGGACAGCACAGATACGCAGTATTTT.

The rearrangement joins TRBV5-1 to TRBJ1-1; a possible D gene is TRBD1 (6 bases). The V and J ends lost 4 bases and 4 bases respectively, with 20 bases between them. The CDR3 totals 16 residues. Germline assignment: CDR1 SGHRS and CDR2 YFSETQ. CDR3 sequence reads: CASSRGRGGGGTEAFF. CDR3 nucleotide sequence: TGCGCCAGCAGCCGGGGCCGAGGGGGAGGAGGCACTGAAGCTTTCTTT.

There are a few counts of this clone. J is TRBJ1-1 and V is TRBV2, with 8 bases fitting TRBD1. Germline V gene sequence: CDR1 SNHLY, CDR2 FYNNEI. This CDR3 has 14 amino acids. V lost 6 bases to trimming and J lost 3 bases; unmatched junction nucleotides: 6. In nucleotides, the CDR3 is TGTGCCAGCAGAGAGGACAGGGAGGACACTGAAGCTTTCTTT. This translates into CASREDREDTEAFF.

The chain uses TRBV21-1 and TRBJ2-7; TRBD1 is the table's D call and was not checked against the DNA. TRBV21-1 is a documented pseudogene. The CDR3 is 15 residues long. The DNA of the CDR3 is TGTGCCAGCAGGACACAGGGACCCCACTCCTACGAGCAGTACTTC. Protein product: CASRTQGPHSYEQYF.